These 20 T cell receptor beta chains came from one sample sequenced in a study of cytomegalovirus exposure and HLA in healthy donors. 60 Vbeta and 13 Jbeta primers were used in PCR. The assay was immunoSEQ multiplex PCR, and TCRdb's table has in-frame clones only and misses some. Found here are 150,000 to 200,000 clones, over 80% of them singletons; the top ten hold more than 1.5%. Sample: PBMCs. These receptors all come from a man in his forties or fifties in good health and CMV-seronegative.

The chain combines TRBV30 with TRBJ1-2, with no clear D. V gave up 3 bases and J gave up 7 bases, with 15 bases separating them. The germline CDR1 and CDR2 sequences are GTSNPN and SVGIG (reference sequence). The CDR3 has 13 residues. Written as DNA, the CDR3 is TGTGCCTGGAGGCTAACCCCTAGTCCTGGCTACACCTTC. It codes for CAWRLTPSPGYTF.

This chain links TRBV4-1 with TRBJ1-2; 10 nucleotides align to TRBD1. Per germline, CDR1 MGHRA and CDR2 YSYEKL. CDR3 length: 15 amino acids. J lost 5 bases, V lost 4 bases, and 7 bases had no gene match. DNA of the CDR3: TGCGCCAGCAGCCCGAAGGGGACAGGGGCATATGGCTACACCTTC. Translating it yields CASSPKGTGAYGYTF.

This chain links TRBV12-5 with TRBJ2-5; a possible D gene is TRBD2 (5 bases). The CDR3 is 17 amino acids. CDR1 LGHNT and CDR2 FRNRAP come from the germline V gene. Trimming removed 0 bases from V and 9 bases from J, with 23 bases in between. The CDR3 bases are TGTGCTAGTGGTTTGGTATTGAAAGGCCTATTGTTGGAGGCCCAGTACTTC. Residues: CASGLVLKGLLLEAQYF.

The rearrangement links TRBV7-9 to TRBJ1-2, with TRBD1 identical over 8 bases. The CDR3 runs 15 residues. J lost 3 bases, V lost 5 bases, and 8 bases had no gene match. Germline CDR1 reads SEHNR; CDR2 reads FQNEAQ (reference sequence). CDR3 DNA: TGTGCCAGCAGCCCCACCGGGACAGGAGACTATGGCTACACCTTC. Protein sequence: CASSPTGTGDYGYTF.

V gene TRBV9 combines with J gene TRBJ2-5; D unresolved. Trimming stripped 3 bases from V and 1 base from J, with 7 bases between. Germline values: CDR1 SGDLS, CDR2 YYNGEE. The CDR3 runs to 13 residues. The DNA of the CDR3 is TGTGCCAGCAGCGCAGACTTCCAAGAGACCCAGTACTTC. This sequence encodes CASSADFQETQYF.

The chain couples TRBV29-1 to TRBJ2-1; D is perhaps TRBD1 (7 bases). CDR3 length equals 14 residues. Germline CDR1 and CDR2: SQVTM and ANQGSEA. The V and J ends lost 4 bases and 9 bases respectively, with 19 bases between them. As DNA, the CDR3 is TGCAGCGTTGTAGGGTGGCAGGGGGGTGGTGAGCAGTTCTTC. Encoded protein: CSVVGWQGGGEQFF.

The rearrangement uses TRBV7-9 and TRBJ1-2, with 7 positions matching TRBD1. V was pared by 4 bases and J by 4 bases, with 9 bases of the junction left unmatched. The germline V gene has CDR1 SEHNR and CDR2 FQNEAQ (reference sequence). The CDR3 has 15 residues. Written as DNA, the CDR3 is TGTGCCAGCAGCTCACAGGGGCTCGCCATCTATGGCTACACCTTC. Its protein is CASSSQGLAIYGYTF. Looking up the rest from reference TRBV7-9 and TRBJ1-2 gives the full variable domain: DTGVSQNPRHKITKRGQNVTFRCDPISEHNRLYWYRQTLGQGPEFLTYFQNEAQLEKSRLLSDRFSAERPKGSFSTLEIQRTEQGDSAMYLCASSSQGLAIYGYTFGSGTRLTVV.

The CDR3 DNA follows: TGCGCCAGCGGCCCGGGTAGGTCGGGGTCCGCAGATACGCAGTATTTT. As protein: CASGPGRSGSADTQYF. V is TRBV5-1 and J is TRBJ2-3; tentatively, D is TRBD2 (5 bases). The CDR3 covers 16 residues. Deletions cut 7 bases from V and 4 bases from J, with 22 bases between. Germline assignment: CDR1 SGHRS and CDR2 YFSETQ.

This rearrangement joins TRBV6-5 to TRBJ1-1; a weak D match, TRBD1 (6 bases). The germline CDR1 and CDR2 sequences are MNHEY and SVGAGI. The CDR3 consists of 15 residues. Trimming cost V 0 bases and J 4 bases, with 12 bases left between them. In DNA, the CDR3 is TGTGCCAGCAGTTACTCGCTACAGGGAGTCACTGAAGCTTTCTTT. Amino acids: CASSYSLQGVTEAFF.

The chain carries TRBV5-6 and TRBJ1-5; TRBD1 aligns across 8 bases. The CDR3 totals 14 residues. Per germline, CDR1 SGHDT and CDR2 YYEEEE. J was trimmed by 6 bases and V by 4 bases; bases with no gene match: 6. CDR3: CASSVGQGGQPQHF. The CDR3 nucleotides are TGTGCCAGCAGCGTCGGACAGGGCGGTCAGCCCCAGCATTTT.

This clone was observed a handful of times. This chain connects TRBV28 to TRBJ1-2, with 8 bases aligning to TRBD1. The ends lost 6 bases at V and 5 bases at J; junction bases unmatched: 8. Germline V gene sequence: CDR1 MDHEN, CDR2 SYDVKM. This CDR3 contains 14 residues. In DNA form, the CDR3 reads TGTGCCAGCAGCCTGGACGGGGACAGGTATGGCTACACCTTC. Translation: CASSLDGDRYGYTF.

The CDR3 region is CASSLARGAGTDTQYF. CDR3 sequence (DNA): TGCGCCAGCAGCTTGGCTCGGGGGGCGGGCACAGATACGCAGTATTTT. J is TRBJ2-3 and V is TRBV5-1; weak D call: TRBD2 (7 bases). CDR3 size: 16 residues. The germline V gene encodes CDR1 SGHRS and CDR2 YFSETQ. Trimming shortened V by 0 bases and J by 1 base, and 12 bases separated the two germline ends. Supplemented by reference TRBV5-1 and TRBJ2-3, the full variable domain reads KAGVTQTPRYLIKTRGQQVTLSCSPISGHRSVSWYQQTPGQGLQFLFEYFSETQRNKGNFPGRFSGRQFSNSRSEMNVSTLELGDSALYLCASSLARGAGTDTQYFGPGTRLTVL.

This CDR3 is CASSPLQGNNYGYTF. For the CDR3, the DNA is TGTGCCAGCTCACCCCTACAGGGGAATAATTATGGCTACACCTTC. The chain couples TRBV18 to TRBJ1-2; TRBD1 aligns across 7 bases. The V gene's germline CDR1 is KGHSH and CDR2 LQKENI. CDR3 length equals 15 residues. Trimming removed 3 bases from V and 5 bases from J; junction bases left unmatched: 9. The full variable domain, completed using reference TRBV18 and TRBJ1-2, is NAGVMQNPRHLVRRRGQEARLRCSPMKGHSHVYWYRQLPEEGLKFMVYLQKENIIDESGMPKERFSAEFPKEGPSILRIQQVVRGDSAAYFCASSPLQGNNYGYTFGSGTRLTVV.

This clone came up once. The J gene is TRBJ2-1, the V gene TRBV6-6, with 7 bases aligning to TRBD1. CDR1 and CDR2 (germline): MNHNY, SVGAGI (reference sequence). The CDR3 runs to 15 residues. V trimming: 6 bases; J trimming: 0 bases; junction bases outside the gene matches: 5. The CDR3 nucleotides read TGTGCCAGCAGCCCCAGGGGGAGCTCCTACAATGAGCAGTTCTTC. Its translation: CASSPRGSSYNEQFF.

Here the CDR3 reads CASSPGQYSNQPQHF. The CDR3 nucleotides are TGTGCCAGCAGTCCCGGACAGTATAGCAATCAGCCCCAGCATTTT. This sequence joins TRBV28 and TRBJ1-5; D is possibly TRBD1 (6 bases). The V end lost 5 bases, the J end lost 0 bases, and 11 bases lay between the germline ends. Germline lookup yields CDR1 MDHEN and CDR2 SYDVKM. The CDR3 extends over 15 amino acids.

The V gene is TRBV28, the J gene TRBJ2-4; D may be TRBD1 (5 bases). V was trimmed by 6 bases and J by 12 bases, leaving 15 bases between them. The germline gives CDR1 MDHEN, CDR2 SYDVKM. CDR3 length: 12 amino acids. CDR3 DNA: TGTGCCAGCAGCGGACAACCCCAGGGTCAGTACTTC. Translation: CASSGQPQGQYF.

The rearrangement joins TRBV5-6 to TRBJ1-2; TRBD1 aligns across 7 bases. The V segment lost 5 bases and the J segment 4 bases; nucleotides outside the gene matches: 8. In germline, CDR1 is SGHDT, CDR2 YYEEEE. The CDR3 loop spans 14 amino acids. The CDR3 bases are TGTGCCAGCAGAACGACAGGGCCCTTCTATGGCTACACCTTC. Its translation: CASRTTGPFYGYTF.

This rearrangement joins TRBV4-2 to TRBJ2-2; no reliable D call. Trimming left V 0 bases short and J 7 bases short, with 6 bases between. Germline V lookup: CDR1 LGHNA, CDR2 YNFKEQ. The CDR3 extends over 13 amino acids. The CDR3 sequence: CASSQEEYGELFF. The CDR3 DNA is TGTGCCAGCAGCCAAGAAGAGTACGGGGAGCTGTTTTTT.

This clone has just a few counts. CDR3 residues: CASSLTRQGGGTEAFF. CDR3 in DNA: TGTGCCAGCAGCTTAACTCGACAGGGGGGTGGCACTGAAGCTTTCTTT. The chain joins TRBV7-3 to TRBJ1-1; TRBD1 matches at 9 bases. Trimming at V came to 0 bases and at J to 4 bases, leaving 6 bases not matched to a gene. This CDR3 comprises 16 residues. The germline V gene encodes CDR1 SGHTA and CDR2 FQGTGA. The full variable domain, completed using reference TRBV7-3 and TRBJ1-1, is GAGVSQTPSNKVTEKGKYVELRCDPISGHTALYWYRQSLGQGPEFLIYFQGTGAADDSGLPNDRFFAVRPEGSVSTLKIQRTERGDSAVYLCASSLTRQGGGTEAFFGQGTRLTVV.

The chain joins TRBV18 to TRBJ2-1, with D uncertain. The CDR3 consists of 11 residues. The V end was cut by 3 bases, the J end by 8 bases, with 5 bases between. Germline V lookup: CDR1 KGHSH, CDR2 LQKENI. This chain's CDR3 is CASSPRDEQFF. CDR3 nucleotide sequence: TGTGCCAGCTCACCTAGAGATGAGCAGTTCTTC.